This TCR beta chain came from a study of T cell responses to AZD1222 COVID-19 vaccine. CDR1 and CDR2 from the germline V gene are LGHDT and YNNKEL (reference sequence). Trimming removed 4 bases at V and 4 bases at J, with 14 bases between. The CDR3 is 15 residues long. TCRdb's copy holds only in-frame clones and misses some; the assay was immunoSEQ multiplex PCR. The data contain under 200,000 clones, 90% to 95% of them singletons. Findings of the study overall: Regions 160-218 and 743-854 dominated among vaccine-associated CD4 TCRs spanning spike. The number of AZD1222 recipients seropositive at baseline was only six.

As concerns this clone: Antigen unknown.

The chain links TRBV3-1 (or the pseudogene TRBV3-2) to TRBJ1-3; perhaps TRBD1 as D (5 bases). The sequences come from peripheral blood, collected on day 0 of AZD1222 vaccination. The sequence came from an adult in good health. The CDR3 DNA sequence: TGTGCCAGCAGCCCACTCTCAGGGTCGGGAAACACCATATATTTT. This gives the protein CASSPLSGSGNTIYF.